These 16 T cell receptor beta chains came from one sample sequenced in a study of cytomegalovirus exposure and HLA in healthy donors. A multiplex PCR was run with 60 Vbeta primers and 13 Jbeta primers. Profiled with immunoSEQ multiplex PCR; TCRdb holds only in-frame clones, not every one. The table for this sample gives roughly 84,000 clones. The specimen was PBMCs. Receptor source: a man over 45 in good health and CMV-seronegative.

V is TRBV5-1 and J is TRBJ2-1; 8 bases line up with TRBD2. Germline V CDR1 and CDR2: SGHRS, YFSETQ. V was clipped by 4 bases and J by 2 bases; unmatched bases: 5. The CDR3 runs 15 residues. The CDR3 here is CASSELGGAYNEQFF. In nucleotides, the CDR3 is TGCGCCAGCAGCGAGCTCGGGGGGGCCTACAATGAGCAGTTCTTC. The complete variable domain, with remaining parts taken from reference TRBV5-1 and TRBJ2-1, reads KAGVTQTPRYLIKTRGQQVTLSCSPISGHRSVSWYQQTPGQGLQFLFEYFSETQRNKGNFPGRFSGRQFSNSRSEMNVSTLELGDSALYLCASSELGGAYNEQFFGPGTRLTVL.

The V and J genes are TRBV15 and TRBJ1-2; tentatively, D is TRBD1 (5 bases). Germline assignment: CDR1 LNHNV and CDR2 YYDKDF (reference sequence). CDR3 size: 14 residues. The ends were cut back, 0 bases at V and 5 bases at J, with 10 bases in the middle. CDR3 nucleotide sequence: TGTGCCACCAGCAGAGAGTTAGGGGTTTATGGCTACACCTTC. Translation: CATSRELGVYGYTF.

The chain has TRBV4-2 and TRBJ2-7, with no clear D. The V end was cut by 1 base, the J end by 0 bases, with 7 bases between. Germline assignment: CDR1 LGHNA and CDR2 YNFKEQ. The CDR3 is 14 residues long. The CDR3 reads CASSQAVNSYEQYF. The CDR3 DNA reads as TGTGCCAGCAGCCAAGCAGTAAACTCCTACGAGCAGTACTTC.

The rearrangement uses TRBV28 and TRBJ1-5; 9 nucleotides agree with TRBD1. Trimming cost V 7 bases and J 7 bases; bases outside gene matches: 8. Per germline, CDR1 MDHEN and CDR2 SYDVKM. The CDR3 loop spans 14 amino acids. The chain's CDR3 is CASTPTGGWQPQHF. CDR3 in DNA: TGTGCCAGCACCCCCACAGGGGGCTGGCAGCCCCAGCATTTT.

V is TRBV29-1 and J is TRBJ1-4; D unclear. There are 13 residues in the CDR3. V lost 6 bases and J 3 bases, leaving 11 bases between the germline ends. The germline CDR1 and CDR2 sequences are SQVTM and ANQGSEA. The CDR3 region is CSVNAGSNEKLFF. The CDR3 nucleotides read TGCAGCGTGAATGCGGGGTCTAATGAAAAACTGTTTTTT. Full variable domain (rest looked up from reference TRBV29-1 and TRBJ1-4): SAVISQKPSRDICQRGTSLTIQCQVDSQVTMMFWYRQQPGQSLTLIATANQGSEATYESGFVIDKFPISRPNLTFSTLTVSNMSPEDSSIYLCSVNAGSNEKLFFGSGTQLSVL.

The rearrangement uses TRBV28 and TRBJ2-5; D is ambiguous. Germline CDR1 is MDHEN and CDR2 is SYDVKM. The CDR3 contains 12 residues. V dropped 3 bases and J dropped 9 bases, with 11 bases sitting between them. CDR3 in amino acids: CASSLAPGAQYF. The CDR3 DNA reads TGTGCCAGCAGTTTGGCCCCAGGTGCCCAGTACTTC.

V and J are TRBV5-1 and TRBJ1-1; a weak D match, TRBD1 (5 bases). The CDR3 sequence is 15 residues long. The germline V gene has CDR1 SGHRS and CDR2 YFSETQ. The V and J ends lost 2 bases and 4 bases respectively, with 15 bases between them. The CDR3 loop reads CASSFLYGGGTEAFF. CDR3 in DNA: TGCGCCAGCAGCTTTTTGTATGGGGGGGGCACTGAAGCTTTCTTT.

Remarks on this clone: Other DNA sequences of this sample code for an identical CDR3. The chain has TRBV5-1 and TRBJ2-7; weak D call: TRBD2 (6 bases). The CDR3 consists of 18 residues. Trimming shortened V by 4 bases and J by 0 bases, and 23 bases separated the two germline ends. The germline V gene encodes CDR1 SGHRS and CDR2 YFSETQ. CDR3 sequence (DNA): TGCGCCAGCAGCCCTACCCCTCGGGGGTTCCCATCCTCCTACGAGCAGTACTTC. This gives the protein CASSPTPRGFPSSYEQYF.

The chain carries TRBV10-3 and TRBJ2-5; no firm D call. The DNA end is more similar to TRBJ2-7, so the J call may be wrong. Germline CDR1 is ENHRY and CDR2 is SYGVKD. The CDR3 totals 12 residues. CDR3 in DNA: TGTGCCATCAGTCCTCCGAGCTACGAGCAGTACTTC. Residues: CAISPPSYEQYF.

This chain joins TRBV18 and TRBJ2-1; 8 bases match TRBD1. CDR3 length equals 13 residues. CDR1 is KGHSH, CDR2 LQKENI, per germline. V was clipped by 5 bases and J by 7 bases; unmatched bases: 4. The chain's CDR3 is CASSMNRGNEQFF. The CDR3 DNA sequence: TGTGCCAGCTCAATGAACAGGGGGAATGAGCAGTTCTTC.

This chain links TRBV5-6 with TRBJ1-4; D is perhaps TRBD1 (5 bases). The CDR3 contains 13 residues. V gave up 4 bases and J gave up 8 bases, with 12 bases separating them. Germline assignment: CDR1 SGHDT and CDR2 YYEEEE. The CDR3 DNA follows: TGTGCCAGCAGCGGGGCGGCAGGGGAAAAACTGTTTTTT. Protein product: CASSGAAGEKLFF.

The chain employs TRBV19 and TRBJ2-5, with D uncertain. In germline, CDR1 is LNHDA, CDR2 SQIVND (reference sequence). The CDR3 loop spans 14 amino acids. V was trimmed by 3 bases and J by 4 bases, leaving 12 bases between them. CDR3 residues: CASSIIGAGETQYF. The CDR3 nucleotides are TGTGCCAGTAGTATCATCGGAGCTGGAGAGACCCAGTACTTC.

This chain links TRBV4-3 with TRBJ2-3, with D uncertain. CDR3 length equals 17 residues. Germline CDR1 and CDR2: LGHNA and YSLEER. V was shortened by 1 base and J by 1 base, with 15 bases between the two germline ends. The CDR3 loop is CASSQVAAVKGTDTQYF. In DNA, the CDR3 is TGCGCCAGCAGCCAAGTGGCGGCAGTGAAGGGCACAGATACGCAGTATTTT.

The chain uses TRBV6-4 and TRBJ2-7, with D possibly matching TRBD2 (6 bases). The germline CDR1 and CDR2 sequences are MRHNA and SNTAGT. The CDR3 spans 18 residues. Trimming cost V 2 bases and J 6 bases, with 26 bases left between them. CDR3 DNA: TGTGCCAGCAGTGACGCGGGGAGACGGATTACCTTTTTCTGCGAGCAGTACTTC. This codes for CASSDAGRRITFFCEQYF.

V and J are TRBV5-4 and TRBJ1-3; 7 positions agree with TRBD1. The length of the CDR3 is 13 residues. V lost 2 bases to trimming and J lost 8 bases; unmatched junction nucleotides: 4. Germline loops: CDR1 SGHNT, CDR2 YYREEE (reference sequence). The CDR3: CASSLGGADTIYF. Here the CDR3 DNA reads TGTGCCAGCAGCTTAGGGGGCGCGGACACCATATATTTT. The entire variable domain, with the rest obtained from reference TRBV5-4 and TRBJ1-3, is as follows: ETGVTQSPTHLIKTRGQQVTLRCSSQSGHNTVSWYQQALGQGPQFIFQYYREEENGRGNFPPRFSGLQFPNYSSELNVNALELDDSALYLCASSLGGADTIYFGEGSWLTVV.

This chain connects TRBV5-1 to TRBJ2-7; 11 bases fit TRBD2. This CDR3 contains 17 residues. J was trimmed by 2 bases and V by 0 bases; bases with no gene match: 7. Looked up from germline, CDR1 is SGHRS and CDR2 is YFSETQ. The CDR3 coding sequence is TGCGCCAGCAGCTTGGGTACCGGGACTAGCGGTCCCTACGAGCAGTACTTC. Its protein is CASSLGTGTSGPYEQYF.